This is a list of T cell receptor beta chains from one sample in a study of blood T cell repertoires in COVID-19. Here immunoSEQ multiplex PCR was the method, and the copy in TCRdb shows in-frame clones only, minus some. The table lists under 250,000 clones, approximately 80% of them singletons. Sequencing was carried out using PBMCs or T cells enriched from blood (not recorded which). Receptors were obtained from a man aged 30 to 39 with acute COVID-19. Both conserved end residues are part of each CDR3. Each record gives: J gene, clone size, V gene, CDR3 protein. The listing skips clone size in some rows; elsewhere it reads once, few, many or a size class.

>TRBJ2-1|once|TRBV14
CASSRFARIGNGRNEQFF
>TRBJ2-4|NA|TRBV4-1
CASSQEVGTSYELAKNIQYF
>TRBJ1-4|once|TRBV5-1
CASSLRGPQVNEKLFF
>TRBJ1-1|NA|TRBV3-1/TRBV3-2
CASSLRNTEAFF
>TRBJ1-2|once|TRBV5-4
CASGLYGQQAYGYTF
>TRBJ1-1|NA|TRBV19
CASSKAGGTTEAFF
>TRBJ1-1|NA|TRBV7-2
CASCKQGFSEAFF
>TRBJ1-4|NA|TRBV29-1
CSVGGQSKEKLFF
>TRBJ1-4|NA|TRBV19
CASSIGQGIREKLFF
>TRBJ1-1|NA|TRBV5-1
CASSIHPNTEAFF
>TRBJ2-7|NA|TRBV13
CASSPGGSAYEQYF
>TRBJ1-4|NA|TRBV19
CASSGQELKLFF
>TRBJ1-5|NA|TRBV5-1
CASSGGPGAPQHF
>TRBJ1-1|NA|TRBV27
CASSARQGRGTEAFF
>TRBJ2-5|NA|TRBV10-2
CASGSFRGSFRETQYF
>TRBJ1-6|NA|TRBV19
CASTGTGVSPLHF
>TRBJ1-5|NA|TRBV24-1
CATSERLYSNQPQHF
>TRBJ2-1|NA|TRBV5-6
CASSVPGFYNEQFF
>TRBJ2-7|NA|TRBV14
CASSRTGFSYEQYF
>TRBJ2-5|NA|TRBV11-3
CASSLGRGPMETQYF
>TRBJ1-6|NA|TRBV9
CASSAREGASNSPLHF
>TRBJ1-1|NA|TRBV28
CASSSDRGTEAFF
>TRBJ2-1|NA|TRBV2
CASSRTGTHEQFF
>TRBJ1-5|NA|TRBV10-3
CAISESHGGGRDQPQHF
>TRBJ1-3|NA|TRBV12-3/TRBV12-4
CASSLVQGNTIYF
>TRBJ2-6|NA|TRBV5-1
CASSLGQGVRSGANVLTF
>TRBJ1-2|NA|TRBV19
CASSRGQGAHGYTF
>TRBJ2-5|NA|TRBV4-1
CASSHLRGGEETQYF
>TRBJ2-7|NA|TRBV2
CASSDPRDEQYF
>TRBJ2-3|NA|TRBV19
CASSIDRRDTDTQYF
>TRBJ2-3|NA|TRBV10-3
CAISEPKLAGETDTQYF
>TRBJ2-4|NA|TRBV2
CASSGGQGGIQYF
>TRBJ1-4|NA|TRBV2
CASSPNRGTNEKLFF
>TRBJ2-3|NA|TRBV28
CASRQGQHTQYF
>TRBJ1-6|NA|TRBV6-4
CASSEGWNSPLHF
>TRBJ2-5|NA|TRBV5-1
CASSLALGQGGTQYF
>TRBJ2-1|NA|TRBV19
CASSERGGQSEQFF
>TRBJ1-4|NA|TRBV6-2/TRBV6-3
CASSRSGVPNEKLFF
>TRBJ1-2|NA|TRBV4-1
CASRLADPSGGYTF
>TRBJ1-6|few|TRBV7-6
CASRPGLQTVDNSPLHF
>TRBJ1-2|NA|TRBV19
CASSPRQISNGYTF
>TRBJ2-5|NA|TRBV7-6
CASSLGVAQETQYF
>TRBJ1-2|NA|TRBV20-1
CSASTGQVEFYGYTF
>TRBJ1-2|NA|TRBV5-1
CASSLQGVGGYTF
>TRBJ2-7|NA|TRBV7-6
CASSPTDRGYEQYF
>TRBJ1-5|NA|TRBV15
CATSSTGEHQPQHF
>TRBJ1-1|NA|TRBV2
CATAPQGNTEAFF
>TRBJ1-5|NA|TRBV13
CASSFRGSNQPQHF
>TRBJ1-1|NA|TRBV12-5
CASGLGGEKYYEAFF
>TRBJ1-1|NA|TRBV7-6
CASSLASGMNTEAFF
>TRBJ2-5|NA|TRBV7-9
CATNRDQETQYF
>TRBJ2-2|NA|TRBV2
CASSPQGLVGELFF
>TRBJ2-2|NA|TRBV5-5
CASSVQGTNTGELFF
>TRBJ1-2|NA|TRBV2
CASSSQGAGYTF
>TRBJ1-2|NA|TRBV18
CASSPQTGGTYGYTF
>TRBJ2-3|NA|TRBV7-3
CASSLTSVSTDTQYF
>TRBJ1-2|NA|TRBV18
CASSPNKGSYTF
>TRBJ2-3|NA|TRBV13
CASSRGLTDTQYF
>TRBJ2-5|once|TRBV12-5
CASTPGTAQETQYF
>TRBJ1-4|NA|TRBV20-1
CSASDTGKNVEKLFF